This T cell receptor (beta chain) was identified during a study of lymphopenia after photon versus proton radiotherapy. For this clone: The antigen remains unidentified.

Study-level results: Only patients who died were analyzed for survival; proton advantage is unproven. Post-nadir diversity loss with photons came from oligoclonal expansion, particularly CD8+ Temra cells. A bigger post-nadir fall in TCR diversity correlated inversely with survival time in deceased patients.

Only in-frame clones appear in the TCRdb table, and some are missing; sequencing was by immunoSEQ multiplex PCR. In the table there are under 25,000 clones, 85% of which are singletons. The source is a man aged 55 to 70 with pancreatic cancer. The starting material was peripheral blood, obtained from a patient treated with photon-based radiotherapy.

The CDR3 sequence is CASSVRGQPQHF. The CDR3 DNA reads TGTGCCAGTAGTGTAAGGGGTCAGCCCCAGCATTTT. This chain connects TRBV19 to TRBJ1-5, with D possibly matching TRBD1 (5 bases). The V end lost 5 bases, the J end lost 6 bases, and 8 bases lay between the germline ends. Germline lookup yields CDR1 LNHDA and CDR2 SQIVND (reference sequence). The length of the CDR3 is 12 residues.